Given below is one TCR beta chain in context. This CDR3 has 17 residues. V gave up 4 bases and J gave up 0 bases, with 16 bases separating them. Germline-derived CDR1 and CDR2 are LGHDT and YNNKEL (reference sequence). Original handling: Amplifying reference gene primers gave estimates of nucleated cell counts. Here immunoSEQ multiplex PCR was the method, and the copy in TCRdb shows in-frame clones only, minus some. V, J and clone size reflect that table, while D and trimming were determined from the DNA. The table has about 27,000 clones, about 90% seen once. This entry belongs to a study of blood T cell repertoires in COVID-19. Study-wide context: Acute-phase and convalescent COVID-19 samples originated in the United States, Italy and Spain.

Sequenced sample: peripheral blood. The clonotype comes from a human donor in a cohort sampled during active COVID-19. The rearrangement links TRBV3-1 (or the pseudogene TRBV3-2) to TRBJ2-1, with D unclear. Here the CDR3 reads CASSPPFSKSSYNEQFF. The CDR3 region has the DNA TGTGCCAGCAGCCCCCCGTTTTCTAAGAGCTCCTACAATGAGCAGTTCTTC.